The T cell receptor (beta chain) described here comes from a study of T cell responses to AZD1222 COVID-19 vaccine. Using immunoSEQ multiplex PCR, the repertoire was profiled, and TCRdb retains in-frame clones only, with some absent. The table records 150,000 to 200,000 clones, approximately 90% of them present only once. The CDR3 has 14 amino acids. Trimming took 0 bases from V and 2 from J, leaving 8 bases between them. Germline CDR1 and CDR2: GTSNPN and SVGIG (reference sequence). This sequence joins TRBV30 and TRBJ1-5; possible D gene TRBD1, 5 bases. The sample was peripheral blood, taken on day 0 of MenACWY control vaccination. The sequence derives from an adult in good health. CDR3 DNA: TGTGCCTGGAGTGTATGGGGGGGCAATCAGCCCCAGCATTTT. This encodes CAWSVWGGNQPQHF.